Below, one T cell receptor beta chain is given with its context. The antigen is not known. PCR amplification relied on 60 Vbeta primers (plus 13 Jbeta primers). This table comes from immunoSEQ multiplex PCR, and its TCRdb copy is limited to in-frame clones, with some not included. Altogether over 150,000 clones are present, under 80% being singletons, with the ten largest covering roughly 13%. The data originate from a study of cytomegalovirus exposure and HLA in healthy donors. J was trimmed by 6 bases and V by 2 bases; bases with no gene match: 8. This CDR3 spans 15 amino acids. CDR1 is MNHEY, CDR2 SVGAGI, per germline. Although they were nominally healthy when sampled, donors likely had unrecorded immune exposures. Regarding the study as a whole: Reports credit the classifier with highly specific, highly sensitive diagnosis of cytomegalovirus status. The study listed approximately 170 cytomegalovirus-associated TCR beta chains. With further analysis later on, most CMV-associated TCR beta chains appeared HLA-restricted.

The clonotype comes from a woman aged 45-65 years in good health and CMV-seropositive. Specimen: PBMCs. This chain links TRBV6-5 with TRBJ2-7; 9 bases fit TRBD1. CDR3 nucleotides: TGTGCCAGCAGTTACCGACAAGGGACAGGGACCGAGCAGTACTTC. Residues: CASSYRQGTGTEQYF.